This T cell receptor beta chain is drawn from a study of regulatory T cells in long-lasting Graves disease. According to the study, TCR beta libraries were built with iRepertoire HTBI primers and CDR3-region Arm-PCR. Under the authors' procedure: Among the samples, 60 or so TRBV and 14 to 15 TRBJ segments were identified. TCRdb independently ran MiXCR on the multiplex PCR reads; one entry per CDR3 protein. The V and J calls here are based on TCRdb, not the publication. This table has 400,000 to 600,000 distinct CDR3 sequences, roughly 21% appearing once. Time point denoted: persistent/refractory GD, antithyroid drugs over 5 years with positive TRAb. Construction of the TCR library relied on RNA isolated from PBMCs. The V end lost 4 bases, the J end lost 7 bases, and 15 bases lay between the germline ends. This CDR3 is built from 14 residues. Germline CDR1 is SNHLY and CDR2 is FYNNEI.

The sample here was peripheral blood mononuclear cells (PBMCs), taken when the disease was refractory, from a patient treated with antithyroid drugs. The rearrangement uses TRBV2 and TRBJ2-3; D is possibly TRBD2 (5 bases). The origin of this receptor is a female donor with Graves disease. The CDR3 loop reads CASSVIGVVNTQYF. In nucleotides, the CDR3 is TGTGCCAGCAGTGTGATCGGGGTGGTTAATACGCAGTATTTT.